The 26 T cell receptor beta chains given below trace back to one sample, sequenced in a study of blood T cells in healthy people across ages. A sample-barcoded 5' primer and a J-beta primer mix were used in a second PCR of about 6 to 12 cycles. MiXCR, run by TCRdb on the 5' RACE reads, gives a single entry per CDR3 protein. The table lists around 650,000 distinct CDR3 sequences, around 41% of them singletons. The sequencing sample was made of blood. The receptors stem from a man of 80 years or more in good health.

This clonotype appeared a few times. The chain couples TRBV5-4 to TRBJ2-7; 9 bases agree with TRBD1. The junction had 8 bases not matched to a gene; V was cut back by 4 bases and J by 3 bases. CDR1 SGHNT and CDR2 YYREEE come from the germline V gene (reference sequence). CDR3 length: 15 residues. CDR3 nucleotide sequence: TGTGCCAGCAGCGGGCCCCGACAGGGGGACTACGAGCAGTACTTC. Its protein product is CASSGPRQGDYEQYF.

Remarks on this clonotype: The junction differs from germline at one of its ends, possibly a read error. This sequence joins TRBV7-2 and TRBJ2-2; 11 nucleotides agree with TRBD2. This CDR3 is 16 amino acids long. Germline values: CDR1 SGHTA, CDR2 FQGNSA. The CDR3: CASSLAGGPNTGELFF. CDR3 in DNA: TGTGCCAGCAGTTTAGCGGGAGGGCCGAACACCGGGGAGCTGTTTTTT.

This clonotype was counted ten times or more. The V and J genes are TRBV7-2 and TRBJ2-5; D may be TRBD1 (5 bases). CDR3 length equals 14 residues. CDR1 is SGHTA, CDR2 FQGNSA, per germline. Trimming removed 0 bases at V and 4 bases at J, with 9 bases between. The CDR3 nucleotides read TGTGCCAGCAGCTTAGCGGGCCAGGGAGAGACCCAGTACTTC. This gives the protein CASSLAGQGETQYF.

The chain employs TRBV2 and TRBJ1-5; the D is unclear. Per germline, CDR1 SNHLY and CDR2 FYNNEI. The V end lost 9 bases, the J end lost 0 bases, and 12 bases lay between the germline ends. The CDR3 runs to 14 residues. The CDR3 nucleotides read TGTGCCAGTGAGGGTATGACTAGCAATCAGCCCCAGCATTTT. This gives the protein CASEGMTSNQPQHF. The whole variable domain, remainder taken from reference TRBV2 and TRBJ1-5, is EPEVTQTPSHQVTQMGQEVILRCVPISNHLYFYWYRQILGQKVEFLVSFYNNEISEKSEIFDDQFSVERPDGSNFTLKIRSTKLEDSAMYFCASEGMTSNQPQHFGDGTRLSIL.

This chain links TRBV5-5 with TRBJ2-3, with TRBD1 matching 7 bases. Germline V CDR1 and CDR2: SGHKS, YYEKEE (reference sequence). This CDR3 region has 17 residues. Unmatched junction bases numbered 10, after V lost 1 base and J lost 2 bases. The CDR3 nucleotides are TGTGCCAGCAGCTTGTCGTCAGGGGGTGGACTCACAGATACGCAGTATTTT. Translated: CASSLSSGGGLTDTQYF. Complete variable domain (other parts from reference TRBV5-5 and TRBJ2-3): DAGVTQSPTHLIKTRGQQVTLRCSPISGHKSVSWYQQVLGQGPQFIFQYYEKEERGRGNFPDRFSARQFPNYSSELNVNALLLGDSALYLCASSLSSGGGLTDTQYFGPGTRLTVL.

The chain couples TRBV11-2 to TRBJ2-3; D may be TRBD1 (5 bases). This CDR3 contains 14 residues. V lost 5 bases, J lost 6 bases, and 15 bases lay in between. Germline V gene data show CDR1 as SGHAT and CDR2 as FQNNGV. The CDR3 reads CASSKTAIMDTQYF. The CDR3 DNA is TGTGCCAGCAGCAAGACAGCCATAATGGATACGCAGTATTTT. Using reference TRBV11-2 and TRBJ2-3 for the parts outside the CDR3, the full variable domain is EAGVAQSPRYKIIEKRQSVAFWCNPISGHATLYWYQQILGQGPKLLIQFQNNGVVDDSQLPKDRFSAERLKGVDSTLKIQPAKLEDSAVYLCASSKTAIMDTQYFGPGTRLTVL.

This chain joins TRBV20-1 and TRBJ2-3, with 7 bases aligning to TRBD2. The trim removed 8 bases at V and 3 bases at J, leaving 2 bases unmatched. The V gene's germline CDR1 is DFQATT and CDR2 SNEGSKA (reference sequence). The CDR3 length is 11 residues. CDR3 residues: CSSGGTDTQYF. CDR3 bases: TGCAGTTCGGGGGGAACAGATACGCAGTATTTT.

The chain recombines TRBV6-2 or TRBV6-3 with TRBJ1-5, with D possibly matching TRBD1 (6 bases). This CDR3 comprises 13 residues. The germline CDR1 and CDR2 sequences are MNHEY and SVGEGT. Trimming cost V 5 bases and J 5 bases, with 10 bases left between them. The CDR3 coding sequence is TGTGCCAGCAGTGGGACAACCTATCAGCCCCAGCATTTT. Translation: CASSGTTYQPQHF.

This chain links TRBV6-9 with TRBJ2-7; possibly TRBD1 or TRBD2 for D (5 bases each). Germline lookup yields CDR1 MNHGY and CDR2 SVAAGI. Trimming removed 6 bases from V and 4 bases from J, with 16 bases in between. CDR3 length: 14 residues. The CDR3 nucleotides read TGTGCCAGCAGGCGGGCCGACGACAGATACGAGCAGTACTTC. Residues: CASRRADDRYEQYF.

This clonotype was counted between two and nine times. The rearrangement links TRBV30 to TRBJ2-3; 13 bases align to TRBD2. This CDR3 region has 14 residues. CDR1 is GTSNPN and CDR2 is SVGIG in the germline V gene (reference sequence). The J segment lost 6 bases and the V segment lost 3 bases, leaving 3 bases of the junction unmatched. CDR3 DNA: TGTGCCTGGAGCAGGACTAGCGGGAGCGATACGCAGTATTTT. Translating gives CAWSRTSGSDTQYF.

On this clonotype: The junction departs from the called germline gene at one end, perhaps through a read error. This rearrangement joins TRBV7-7 to TRBJ2-7, with 9 bases fitting TRBD1. The assigned J gene may be wrong: the sequence end matches TRBJ2-5 better. CDR1 and CDR2 (germline): SSHAT, FNYEAQ (reference sequence). The CDR3 runs 15 residues. This chain's CDR3 is CASSSRTGALQTQYF. For the CDR3, the DNA is TGTGCTAGCAGCTCAAGGACAGGGGCTTTGCAGACCCAGTACTTC.

CDR3 region: CASSFTSGSRAGDTQYF. In nucleotides, the CDR3 is TGTGCCAGCAGTTTTACTAGCGGGAGTAGAGCTGGAGATACGCAGTATTTT. The genes are TRBV27 and TRBJ2-3; TRBD2 aligns across 11 bases. CDR1 and CDR2 from the germline V gene are MNHEY and SMNVEV (reference sequence). The V segment lost 3 bases and the J segment 5 bases; nucleotides outside the gene matches: 10. CDR3 length: 17 amino acids.

The gene calls are TRBV23-1 and TRBJ2-5; 9 nucleotides agree with TRBD2. TRBV23-1 has ORF status, its function being uncertain. The CDR3 runs to 21 residues. V trimming: 4 bases; J trimming: 1 base; junction bases outside the gene matches: 22. The CDR3 protein is CASSPTEMEDGGGAFQETQYF. The DNA for the CDR3 is TGCGCCAGCAGTCCAACCGAGATGGAGGATGGCGGGGGGGCTTTCCAAGAGACCCAGTACTTC.

The V gene is TRBV27, the J gene TRBJ1-2; 9 bases align to TRBD1. Per the germline V gene, CDR1 is MNHEY and CDR2 is SMNVEV (reference sequence). This CDR3 comprises 14 residues. Unmatched junction bases numbered 4, after V lost 5 bases and J lost 3 bases. The CDR3 DNA reads as TGTGCCAGCAGTCCCGGGGACAGGGACTATGGCTACACCTTC. Translating it yields CASSPGDRDYGYTF.

The V call is TRBV20-1, the J call TRBJ2-1; 7 bases map to TRBD2. Germline trimming cut 8 bases from V and 7 bases from J; bases unmatched to any gene: 11. Germline CDR1 reads DFQATT; CDR2 reads SNEGSKA (reference sequence). The CDR3 sequence is 13 residues long. The CDR3 DNA is TGCAGTCTACGGGGGGTAGTAGGGAATGAGCAGTTCTTC. Translation gives CSLRGVVGNEQFF.

This clonotype was counted a few times. The chain recombines TRBV27 with TRBJ1-2; 7 positions match TRBD1. The V gene's germline CDR1 is MNHEY and CDR2 SMNVEV (reference sequence). J lost 1 base, V lost 3 bases, and 5 bases had no gene match. The length of the CDR3 is 15 residues. The CDR3 reads CASSLTGRINYGYTF. CDR3 in DNA: TGTGCCAGCAGTTTGACAGGGCGCATTAACTATGGCTACACCTTC.

The genes are TRBV20-1 and TRBJ2-7, with TRBD2 identical over 9 bases. The germline V gene has CDR1 DFQATT and CDR2 SNEGSKA (reference sequence). With V trimmed by 2 bases and J by 3 bases, 8 bases remained unmatched. This CDR3 contains 15 residues. The CDR3 is CSARPAGGPFYEQYF. CDR3 DNA: TGCAGTGCTAGACCGGCGGGAGGGCCGTTCTACGAGCAGTACTTC.

This clonotype was counted at least ten times. The CDR3 reads CASSQDLLGGNIQYF. CDR3 DNA: TGTGCCAGCAGCCAGGACTTATTGGGGGGAAACATTCAGTACTTC. The chain recombines TRBV4-2 with TRBJ2-4, with D perhaps matching TRBD2 (6 bases). Germline assignment: CDR1 LGHNA and CDR2 YNFKEQ. CDR3 length: 15 residues. Trimming cost V 3 bases and J 6 bases, with 15 bases left between them.

This chain joins TRBV10-3 and TRBJ2-5; no firm D call. Between the trimmed V and J ends, which lost 3 bases and 2 bases, there was a span of 13 bases. In germline, CDR1 is ENHRY, CDR2 SYGVKD. This CDR3 contains 15 residues. CDR3 bases: TGTGCCATCAGTGAACGACCGACCGAACAAGAGACCCAGTACTTC. Its translation is CAISERPTEQETQYF.

The rearrangement links TRBV14 to TRBJ2-6; TRBD1 or TRBD2 may be the D gene (6 bases each). The germline gives CDR1 SGHDN, CDR2 FVKESK. V gave up 0 bases and J gave up 8 bases, with 17 bases separating them. The CDR3 loop spans 17 amino acids. CDR3 nucleotides: TGTGCCAGCAGCCAAGATCCCAGGGTAGGGGGGACCAACGTCCTGACTTTC. It encodes CASSQDPRVGGTNVLTF.

J is TRBJ2-1 and V is TRBV12-3 or TRBV12-4; 10 bases line up with TRBD1. This CDR3 is 17 amino acids long. J was trimmed by 3 bases and V by 6 bases; bases with no gene match: 11. The CDR3 is CASRPGQGVPNYNEQFF. CDR3 sequence (DNA): TGTGCCAGCAGGCCTGGACAGGGGGTGCCAAACTACAATGAGCAGTTCTTC.

The J gene is TRBJ2-1, the V gene TRBV3-1; D is uncertain. V was pared by 0 bases and J by 6 bases, with 12 bases between. This CDR3 comprises 15 residues. CDR1 and CDR2 from the germline V gene are LGHDT and YNNKEL (reference sequence). The CDR3 DNA sequence: TGTGCCAGCAGCCAAGATTACAGCGCTCTCAATGAGCAGTTCTTC. Its translation: CASSQDYSALNEQFF.

This clonotype was counted at least ten times. The V and J genes are TRBV29-1 and TRBJ2-4; D might be TRBD1 or TRBD2, each matching 5 bases. Germline V lookup: CDR1 SQVTM, CDR2 ANQGSEA. There are 18 residues in the CDR3. V dropped 2 bases and J dropped 3 bases, with 23 bases sitting between them. The CDR3 sequence: CSVENPIPGHGGKNIQYF. In DNA form, the CDR3 reads TGCAGCGTTGAAAATCCAATCCCAGGGCATGGGGGCAAAAACATTCAGTACTTC.

This clonotype has more than one count but fewer than ten. V is TRBV3-1 and J is TRBJ2-3; 9 nucleotides align to TRBD1. Germline loops: CDR1 LGHDT, CDR2 YNNKEL (reference sequence). The CDR3 spans 15 residues. J gave up 3 bases and V 4 bases, and 5 bases lay outside the gene matches. The CDR3 spells CASSLRTGVTDTQYF. The CDR3, as DNA: TGTGCCAGCAGCCTTAGGACAGGGGTTACAGATACGCAGTATTTT.

The J gene is TRBJ2-5, the V gene TRBV3-1, with D hard to call. CDR1 is LGHDT, CDR2 YNNKEL, per germline (reference sequence). Trimming took 0 bases from V and 11 from J, leaving 10 bases between them. This CDR3 is 12 amino acids long. In DNA form, the CDR3 reads TGTGCCAGCAGCCAAGATTACCAGCATCAGTACTTC. Amino acids: CASSQDYQHQYF.

The chain has TRBV7-8 and TRBJ2-5, with 8 positions matching TRBD1. The V segment lost 4 bases and the J segment 11 bases; nucleotides outside the gene matches: 21. The CDR3 contains 17 residues. Germline CDR1 reads SGHVS; CDR2 reads FQNEAQ. In DNA, the CDR3 is TGTGCCAGCAGCTCGCAACAGGGGGGTGCGTTAGCCGCCCAGCAGTACTTC. Translating gives CASSSQQGGALAAQQYF.